This is a list of T cell receptor beta chains from one sample in a study of vaccination effects on CD4 cells after COVID-19. These receptors lack a known antigen. TCRdb's table, derived via immunoSEQ multiplex PCR, lists solely in-frame clones and lacks some. The table shows roughly 68,000 clones, with just over 70% occurring only once. The material sequenced was CD4+ T cells from PBMCs cultured without peptide, taken before COVID-19 vaccination. These receptors were obtained from a human donor who had a prior SARS-CoV-2 infection. CDR3s include the opening cysteine and the closing phenylalanine or tryptophan. Each record gives: J gene, D gene, clone size, V gene, CDR3 protein, CDR3 DNA. A D gene is named only where the DNA matches it firmly. Part of the rows lack a size; the others show once, few, many or a class for expanded clones.

TRBJ1-5	.	few	TRBV3-1/TRBV3-2	CASSQDHGYQPQHF	TGTGCCAGCAGCCAAGATCACGGATATCAGCCCCAGCATTTT
TRBJ2-1	.	few	TRBV7-9	CASSSNWGKGARDEQFF	TGTGCCAGCAGCTCCAATTGGGGAAAGGGAGCAAGGGATGAGCAGTTCTTC
TRBJ1-5	.	.	TRBV6-4	CASSDSGAVSNQPQHF	TGTGCCAGCAGTGACTCGGGGGCCGTCAGCAATCAGCCCCAGCATTTT
TRBJ2-7	.	.	TRBV11-3	CASSVPENEQYF	TGTGCCAGCAGCGTACCGGAAAACGAGCAGTACTTC
TRBJ1-1	.	few	TRBV7-9	CASSLEILSEAFF	TGTGCCAGCAGCTTAGAAATTTTGTCTGAAGCTTTCTTT
TRBJ2-5	.	.	TRBV5-6	CASSSWDVRETQYF	TGTGCCAGCAGCTCTTGGGATGTACGAGAGACCCAGTACTTC
TRBJ2-7	TRBD2	.	TRBV6-2/TRBV6-3	CASSYGARTSVAYEQYF	TGTGCCAGCAGTTATGGCGCGCGGACTAGCGTCGCCTACGAGCAGTACTTC
TRBJ2-1	.	.	TRBV6-5	CASSYVGYNEQFF	TGTGCCAGCAGTTATGTGGGCTACAATGAGCAGTTCTTC
TRBJ2-7	TRBD2	.	TRBV4-3	CASSQGLAGGYEQYF	TGCGCCAGCAGCCAAGGGTTAGCGGGGGGTTACGAGCAGTACTTC
TRBJ2-3	.	.	TRBV9	CASSVGSTDTQYF	TGTGCCAGCAGCGTAGGGTCCACAGATACGCAGTATTTT
TRBJ2-7	.	.	TRBV18	CASSPIGAGEQYF	TGTGCCAGCTCACCAATCGGAGCGGGCGAGCAGTACTTC
TRBJ2-5	.	.	TRBV5-6	CASSDGRSFQETQYF	TGTGCCAGCAGTGACGGGCGTAGCTTCCAAGAGACCCAGTACTTC
TRBJ2-5	TRBD1	.	TRBV9	CASSAQQGLAETQYF	TGTGCCAGCAGCGCTCAACAGGGGTTGGCAGAGACCCAGTACTTC
TRBJ2-2	.	.	TRBV5-1	CASSLGHETGELFF	TGCGCCAGCAGCTTGGGACACGAAACCGGGGAGCTGTTTTTT
TRBJ2-1	.	once	TRBV4-2	CASSQVVYNEQFF	TGTGCCAGCAGCCAAGTCGTTTACAATGAGCAGTTCTTC
TRBJ1-1	.	once	TRBV29-1	CSVASLRGGLNTEAFF	TGCAGCGTTGCCAGTCTACGGGGCGGACTGAACACTGAAGCTTTCTTT
TRBJ1-2	.	.	TRBV5-5	CASSLDSNRAYGYTF	TGTGCCAGCAGCTTGGATAGTAATCGGGCCTATGGCTACACCTTC
TRBJ2-5	.	.	TRBV15	CATSRGFPGTETQYF	TGTGCCACCAGCAGAGGGTTTCCGGGGACGGAGACCCAGTACTTC
TRBJ2-7	TRBD1	.	TRBV5-4	CASSLPTPTGNYEQYF	TGTGCCAGCAGCTTGCCAACCCCGACAGGGAACTACGAGCAGTACTTC
TRBJ1-2	.	few	TRBV30	CAWSNGRVYGYTF	TGTGCCTGGAGTAACGGACGAGTATATGGCTACACCTTC
TRBJ1-3	TRBD1	.	TRBV4-1	CASSQDNRGDTIYF	TGCGCCAGCAGCCAAGATAACAGGGGAGACACCATATATTTT
TRBJ2-1	TRBD1	.	TRBV2	CAGKKNRGYNEQFF	TGTGCCGGGAAGAAGAACAGGGGATACAATGAGCAGTTCTTC
TRBJ2-1	.	.	TRBV11-2	CASSFSMGEQFF	TGTGCCAGCAGCTTTTCTATGGGGGAGCAGTTCTTC
TRBJ2-1	TRBD2	.	TRBV24-1	CATSVTGGSNEQFF	TGTGCCACCAGTGTTACGGGAGGGTCCAATGAGCAGTTCTTC
TRBJ2-2	TRBD2	.	TRBV18	CASSPGTSGADTGELFF	TGTGCCAGCTCACCGGGGACTAGCGGGGCGGACACCGGGGAGCTGTTTTTT
TRBJ1-2	TRBD1	.	TRBV5-8	CASSVDRDIRLGYGYTF	TGTGCCAGCAGCGTGGACAGGGACATCAGACTAGGCTATGGCTACACCTTC
TRBJ2-2	.	.	TRBV7-2	CASIASRNTGELFF	TGTGCCAGCATCGCCTCTAGGAACACCGGGGAGCTGTTTTTT
TRBJ1-3	.	.	TRBV5-1	CASSLGSVGNTIYF	TGCGCCAGCAGCTTGGGAAGTGTCGGAAACACCATATATTTT
TRBJ1-2	.	.	TRBV15	CATSSLRGYYGYTF	TGTGCCACCAGCTCCCTCAGGGGATACTATGGCTACACCTTC
TRBJ2-3	.	few	TRBV4-2	CASSQDGQGMGTDTQYF	TGTGCCAGCAGCCAAGACGGTCAGGGTATGGGCACAGATACGCAGTATTTT
TRBJ2-7	.	few	TRBV7-9	CASSLVGGGSREQYF	TGTGCCAGCAGCTTAGTAGGAGGGGGGAGCCGGGAGCAGTACTTC
TRBJ2-7	TRBD1	.	TRBV13	CASSSSTDRAPYEQYF	TGTGCCAGCAGCTCGAGCACGGACAGGGCCCCCTACGAGCAGTACTTC
TRBJ2-3	.	.	TRBV6-1	CASSDPAGRRSDTQYF	TGTGCCAGCAGTGACCCGGCAGGGCGACGGTCAGATACGCAGTATTTT
TRBJ2-1	.	.	TRBV6-1	CASSEEYRGSSYNEQFF	TGTGCCAGCAGTGAAGAGTACCGAGGGAGCTCCTACAATGAGCAGTTCTTC
TRBJ1-6	.	few	TRBV7-3	CASSLGTLNSPLHF	TGTGCCAGCAGCTTAGGAACATTAAATTCACCCCTCCACTTT
TRBJ1-2	.	.	TRBV27	CASSLSRTGVGYTF	TGTGCCAGCAGTTTATCCCGGACTGGGGTTGGCTACACCTTC